Shown below are 23 T cell receptor beta chains from a single sample sequenced in a study of B cell selection in AIRE deficiency. Conventional CD4 T cells were sorted as CD4+CD127+ cells. The data were produced by immunoSEQ multiplex PCR, yet TCRdb's version contains in-frame clones alone and is incomplete. There are approximately 24,000 clones in the sample; roughly 95% occur only once, and under 0.2% lies in the top ten. Sequenced sample: CD4+CD127+ conventional T cells sorted from PBMCs. The receptor set was obtained from a human donor in good health.

This sequence joins TRBV4-1 and TRBJ2-6, with 10 positions matching TRBD1. Germline V gene lookup returns CDR1 MGHRA and CDR2 YSYEKL. The junction had 7 bases not matched to a gene; V was cut back by 0 bases and J by 8 bases. The length of the CDR3 is 17 residues. The CDR3 spells CASSQDWGTGDSNVLTF. CDR3 coding DNA: TGCGCCAGCAGCCAAGATTGGGGGACAGGGGATTCCAACGTCCTGACTTTC.

This clone appeared once. DNA for the CDR3: TGTGCCAGCAGCAAAGACAGGGCGGGCACAGATACGCAGTATTTT. This gives the protein CASSKDRAGTDTQYF. This chain joins TRBV5-8 and TRBJ2-3; TRBD1 agrees at 7 bases. V lost 4 bases and J lost 1; bases outside the gene matches: 6. The CDR3 covers 15 residues. The V gene's germline CDR1 is SGHTS and CDR2 YDEGEE.

The V gene is TRBV6-5, the J gene TRBJ1-1; D is ambiguous. Germline CDR1 is MNHEY and CDR2 is SVGAGI. Trimming took 7 bases from V and 5 from J, leaving 17 bases between them. The CDR3 loop spans 14 amino acids. The CDR3 spells CASNPDTGGTEAFF. For the CDR3, the DNA is TGTGCCAGCAACCCAGACACGGGTGGGACTGAAGCTTTCTTT.

This clone has just one count. This chain uses TRBV18 with TRBJ1-6, with 9 positions matching TRBD1. The CDR3 totals 16 residues. Germline CDR1 and CDR2: KGHSH and LQKENI. The J segment lost 4 bases and the V segment lost 3 bases, leaving 4 bases of the junction unmatched. CDR3 DNA sequence: TGTGCCAGCTCACCGAGTGGGACAGGGTATAATTCACCCCTCCACTTT. Its translation is CASSPSGTGYNSPLHF.

Only one count was recorded for this clone. The gene calls are TRBV6-5 and TRBJ1-6, with D tentatively TRBD1 (5 bases). The CDR3 sequence is 13 residues long. Germline V gene sequence: CDR1 MNHEY, CDR2 SVGAGI. Between the trimmed V and J ends, which lost 6 bases and 6 bases, there was a span of 9 bases. The CDR3 DNA sequence: TGTGCCAGCAGCACAGGAACTAATTCACCCCTCCACTTT. Encoded protein: CASSTGTNSPLHF.

This sequence joins TRBV5-1 and TRBJ1-1; 9 bases match TRBD1. CDR1 and CDR2 from the germline V gene are SGHRS and YFSETQ. This CDR3 has 14 residues. V lost 7 bases, J lost 3 bases, and 7 bases stayed unmatched. CDR3: CASGPTGGDTEAFF. CDR3 coding DNA: TGCGCCAGCGGACCGACAGGGGGGGACACTGAAGCTTTCTTT.

The chain joins TRBV18 to TRBJ1-2; D not certain. The CDR3 sequence is 12 residues long. Per the germline V gene, CDR1 is KGHSH and CDR2 is LQKENI. V was shortened by 6 bases and J by 6 bases, with 11 bases between the two germline ends. The CDR3 reads CASSLAGDGYTF. In DNA form, the CDR3 reads TGTGCCAGCTCCCTCGCCGGGGATGGCTACACCTTC.

The chain carries TRBV29-1 and TRBJ2-2, with D perhaps matching TRBD2 (7 bases). CDR1 and CDR2 from the germline V gene are SQVTM and ANQGSEA. The CDR3 runs to 13 residues. V lost 7 bases and J lost 6, with 15 bases in between. The CDR3 reads CSGYREGSGELFF. The DNA of the CDR3 is TGCAGCGGCTACAGGGAGGGATCCGGGGAGCTGTTTTTT.

The CDR3 nucleotides are TGTGCCAGCTCACCGGAGGACCTACCAGATACGCAGTATTTT. This codes for CASSPEDLPDTQYF. J is TRBJ2-3 and V is TRBV18; D may be TRBD2 (5 bases). This CDR3 contains 14 residues. With 3 bases removed from V and 4 bases from J, the gap between germline ends came to 11 bases. Germline assignment: CDR1 KGHSH and CDR2 LQKENI.

In this sample, this clone turned up once. This chain joins TRBV5-1 and TRBJ2-3, with 8 bases matching TRBD2. J was trimmed by 6 bases and V by 4 bases; bases with no gene match: 16. This CDR3 region has 17 residues. Germline V lookup: CDR1 SGHRS, CDR2 YFSETQ. The DNA for the CDR3 is TGCGCCAGCAGCAAACCAGAGACAGCCGGGAGGGGGGATACGCAGTATTTT. Protein sequence: CASSKPETAGRGDTQYF. Based on the CDR3 plus reference TRBV5-1 and TRBJ2-3, the full variable domain is KAGVTQTPRYLIKTRGQQVTLSCSPISGHRSVSWYQQTPGQGLQFLFEYFSETQRNKGNFPGRFSGRQFSNSRSEMNVSTLELGDSALYLCASSKPETAGRGDTQYFGPGTRLTVL.

The chain is built from TRBV5-5 and TRBJ1-2; 9 nucleotides match TRBD1. The CDR3 extends over 14 amino acids. V was clipped by 4 bases and J by 7 bases; unmatched bases: 8. CDR1 is SGHKS and CDR2 is YYEKEE in the germline V gene (reference sequence). This chain's CDR3 is CASSTDRGRGGYTF. The CDR3 DNA follows: TGTGCCAGCAGCACGGACAGGGGAAGAGGTGGCTACACCTTC.

Of note for this clone: The junction departs from the called germline gene at one end, perhaps through a read error. V usage is TRBV7-9 and J usage is TRBJ2-7, with D unclear. Germline V gives CDR1 SEHNR, CDR2 FQNEAQ (reference sequence). The CDR3 is made up of 14 amino acids. The CDR3 here is CASSLRVISDEQYF. For the CDR3, the DNA is TGTGCCAGCAGCTTACGAGTAATCTCCGACGAGCAGTACTTC.

The chain is built from TRBV6-5 and TRBJ2-5; D remains ambiguous. This CDR3 spans 12 amino acids. Germline loops: CDR1 MNHEY, CDR2 SVGAGI. V lost 6 bases, J lost 4 bases, and 9 bases lay in between. The DNA of the CDR3 is TGTGCCAGCAGCCCCGGGCGAGAGACCCAGTACTTC. This encodes CASSPGRETQYF.

The DNA for the CDR3 is TGTGCCAGCAAGAGGGGGAATGACGGGGAGCTGTTTTTT. The encoded protein is CASKRGNDGELFF. The V gene is TRBV2, the J gene TRBJ2-2; D may be TRBD1 (6 bases). CDR1 is SNHLY, CDR2 FYNNEI, per germline. The length of the CDR3 is 13 residues. The ends were cut back, 7 bases at V and 7 bases at J, with 13 bases in the middle.

This sequence joins TRBV6-5 and TRBJ1-2; 9 positions agree with TRBD1. Germline V gene sequence: CDR1 MNHEY, CDR2 SVGAGI. The junction had 5 bases not matched to a gene; V was cut back by 5 bases and J by 7 bases. The CDR3 spans 13 residues. The CDR3 DNA is TGTGCCAGCAGTCGGACAGGGGCAAGTGGCTACACCTTC. This gives the protein CASSRTGASGYTF.

V is TRBV7-3 and J is TRBJ1-1, with 10 positions matching TRBD1. Germline assignment: CDR1 SGHTA and CDR2 FQGTGA. This CDR3 has 14 amino acids. V lost 4 bases and J lost 4; bases outside the gene matches: 3. CDR3 region: CASSSRDRGTEAFF. DNA of the CDR3: TGTGCCAGCAGCTCCCGGGACAGGGGCACTGAAGCTTTCTTT.

The chain employs TRBV18 and TRBJ2-5; unclear D gene. Germline CDR1 KGHSH, CDR2 LQKENI. The length of the CDR3 is 15 residues. Trimming removed 1 base from V and 2 bases from J, with 11 bases in between. The CDR3 is CASSPQASDQETQYF. As DNA, the CDR3 is TGTGCCAGCTCACCACAGGCCAGCGATCAAGAGACCCAGTACTTC.

V and J are TRBV5-1 and TRBJ2-7; D possibly corresponds to TRBD1 (5 bases). The CDR3 contains 16 residues. V lost 3 bases and J 0 bases, leaving 16 bases between the germline ends. CDR1 and CDR2 from the germline V gene are SGHRS and YFSETQ. Here the CDR3 reads CASSSGHPIGSYEQYF. As DNA, the CDR3 is TGCGCCAGCAGCTCCGGACACCCAATAGGCTCCTACGAGCAGTACTTC.

CDR3 loop: CASSISPQTLSYGYTF. CDR3 bases: TGTGCCAGTAGTATCTCCCCACAGACCCTTAGTTATGGCTACACCTTC. This chain connects TRBV19 to TRBJ1-2; D gene ambiguous. CDR3 length: 16 residues. Trimming took off 3 bases at V and 5 bases at J, with 19 bases between the two ends. Germline V gives CDR1 LNHDA, CDR2 SQIVND (reference sequence).

The J gene is TRBJ2-7, the V gene TRBV5-1, with a weak D call TRBD1 (5 bases). This CDR3 contains 14 residues. Germline loops: CDR1 SGHRS, CDR2 YFSETQ. V was pared by 4 bases and J by 2 bases, with 13 bases between. CDR3 nucleotides: TGCGCCAGCAGCGTGACAGCCTTGCCCTACGAGCAGTACTTC. Its protein product is CASSVTALPYEQYF.

The CDR3 DNA reads as TGTGCCTGGAGTGTAAGGGGGGGGGTTGGAGAGACCCAGTACTTC. Translating gives CAWSVRGGVGETQYF. The chain joins TRBV30 to TRBJ2-5; D might be TRBD2 (7 bases). The CDR3 contains 15 residues. Trimming took 0 bases from V and 4 from J, leaving 15 bases between them. Germline assignment: CDR1 GTSNPN and CDR2 SVGIG (reference sequence).

J is TRBJ2-7 and V is TRBV6-6; TRBD1 matches at 9 bases. Germline V gene data show CDR1 as MNHNY and CDR2 as SVGAGI (reference sequence). This CDR3 is built from 14 residues. Unmatched junction bases numbered 1, after V lost 0 bases and J lost 4 bases. The CDR3 protein is CASSYSGQGYEQYF. CDR3 DNA sequence: TGTGCCAGCAGTTACTCGGGACAGGGATACGAGCAGTACTTC.

CDR3 in amino acids: CASSIGSGGSYNEQFF. CDR3 in DNA: TGTGCCAGTAGTATAGGTAGCGGGGGATCCTACAATGAGCAGTTCTTC. V is TRBV19 and J is TRBJ2-1, with TRBD2 matching 9 bases. The trim removed 1 base at V and 1 base at J, leaving 2 bases unmatched. Germline CDR1 LNHDA, CDR2 SQIVND (reference sequence). This CDR3 is 16 amino acids long.